Below are 23 T cell receptor beta chains sequenced from a single sample in a study of blood T cell repertoires in COVID-19. The method was immunoSEQ multiplex PCR; TCRdb's version includes in-frame clones alone and lacks a portion of them. The sample has 350,000 to 500,000 clones, 85% to 90% seen once. The sample taken for sequencing was peripheral blood. Source of these receptors: a man younger than 30 with COVID-19, enrolled during active disease.

The chain combines TRBV30 with TRBJ1-5; 7 bases agree with TRBD1. Germline V gene lookup returns CDR1 GTSNPN and CDR2 SVGIG (reference sequence). This CDR3 region has 14 residues. Trimming removed 2 bases from V and 4 bases from J; junction bases left unmatched: 5. CDR3 protein: CAWSRDSQNQPQHF. Here the CDR3 DNA reads TGTGCCTGGAGTAGGGACAGCCAGAATCAGCCCCAGCATTTT.

This clone was seen just once. The chain has TRBV5-5 and TRBJ1-2; tentatively, D is TRBD1 (6 bases). V lost 4 bases, J lost 7 bases, and 17 bases lay in between. Germline V lookup: CDR1 SGHKS, CDR2 YYEKEE (reference sequence). CDR3 length: 14 residues. CDR3 DNA: TGTGCCAGCAGCCCCGGGGGAGGGGGTTCTGGCTACACCTTC. Translated: CASSPGGGGSGYTF.

The chain uses TRBV5-1 and TRBJ1-5, with D perhaps matching TRBD1 (6 bases). Germline CDR1 and CDR2: SGHRS and YFSETQ. V lost 1 base to trimming and J lost 3 bases, with 14 bases between them. This CDR3 spans 16 amino acids. The CDR3 protein is CASSLSGPGHNQPQHF. The CDR3 DNA is TGCGCCAGCAGCTTGTCTGGTCCGGGACACAATCAGCCCCAGCATTTT.

The rearrangement links TRBV5-5 to TRBJ1-2; 7 bases are a match to TRBD1. Trimming took 5 bases from V and 4 from J; bases not matched to a gene: 11. The CDR3 has 15 residues. The germline CDR1 and CDR2 sequences are SGHKS and YYEKEE (reference sequence). The DNA of the CDR3 is TGTGCCAGCAGTTCCACAGGGGAAGTCGGCTATGGCTACACCTTC. This sequence encodes CASSSTGEVGYGYTF.

The gene calls are TRBV7-3 and TRBJ2-3; TRBD2 aligns across 8 bases. The V segment lost 2 bases and the J segment 4 bases; nucleotides outside the gene matches: 5. The CDR3 is made up of 15 amino acids. Germline V CDR1 and CDR2: SGHTA, FQGTGA. In nucleotides, the CDR3 is TGTGCCAGCAGCTTAGTGGCGGGAGGAGCAGATACGCAGTATTTT. It yields the protein CASSLVAGGADTQYF.

The chain uses TRBV5-6 and TRBJ2-1; the match to TRBD2 covers 8 bases. The ends lost 0 bases at V and 9 bases at J; junction bases unmatched: 2. The CDR3 has 13 amino acids. The V gene's germline CDR1 is SGHDT and CDR2 YYEEEE. The CDR3 region is CASSLVSGGEQFF. CDR3 nucleotides: TGTGCCAGCAGCTTGGTAAGCGGGGGTGAGCAGTTCTTC.

The J gene is TRBJ2-7, the V gene TRBV13; a possible D gene is TRBD1 (5 bases). The CDR3 has 13 amino acids. Deletions cut 3 bases from V and 1 base from J, with 7 bases between. Germline V lookup: CDR1 PRHDT, CDR2 FYEKMQ (reference sequence). CDR3 residues: CASSFTGSYEQYF. CDR3 DNA sequence: TGTGCCAGCAGCTTCACAGGATCCTACGAGCAGTACTTC.

V gene TRBV6-6 combines with J gene TRBJ2-1; TRBD2 matches at 11 bases. The CDR3 has 16 residues. The germline V gene encodes CDR1 MNHNY and CDR2 SVGAGI (reference sequence). Trimming removed 6 bases from V and 3 bases from J; junction bases left unmatched: 7. As DNA, the CDR3 is TGTGCCAGCAGAGATTCCGGGACTAGCGGCTACAATGAGCAGTTCTTC. This translates into CASRDSGTSGYNEQFF.

The genes are TRBV13 and TRBJ2-1, with D possibly TRBD1 on 6 matching bases. The CDR3 has 17 amino acids. From germline, CDR1 is PRHDT and CDR2 FYEKMQ (reference sequence). Between the trimmed V and J ends, which lost 5 bases and 0 bases, there was a span of 17 bases. This CDR3 is CASSPDSKRSSYNEQFF. The DNA for the CDR3 is TGTGCCAGCAGCCCGGACAGCAAGAGGAGCTCCTACAATGAGCAGTTCTTC.

The J gene is TRBJ2-3, the V gene TRBV5-1, with 11 positions matching TRBD1. V lost 4 bases to trimming and J lost 3 bases; unmatched junction nucleotides: 4. The CDR3 totals 15 residues. The V gene's germline CDR1 is SGHRS and CDR2 YFSETQ. CDR3 loop: CASSMGQGGTDTQYF. CDR3 nucleotides: TGCGCCAGCAGCATGGGACAGGGGGGAACAGATACGCAGTATTTT.

The V and J genes are TRBV4-1 and TRBJ1-1, with 8 positions matching TRBD1. The germline V gene has CDR1 MGHRA and CDR2 YSYEKL. The length of the CDR3 is 18 residues. The V gene end was trimmed by 1 base and the J gene end by 3 bases; junction bases not matched to a gene: 13. The CDR3 coding sequence is TGCGCCAGCAGCCAAGTGGGCAGGGGGCGGGTTATTGACACTGAAGCTTTCTTT. This gives the protein CASSQVGRGRVIDTEAFF.

This rearrangement joins TRBV18 to TRBJ2-5, with unresolved D. CDR3 length: 14 residues. Germline V gene lookup returns CDR1 KGHSH and CDR2 LQKENI. V was pared by 7 bases and J by 1 base, with 13 bases between. CDR3 DNA sequence: TGTGCCAGCTGTATGGGTACGGGCCAAGAGACCCAGTACTTC. It translates to CASCMGTGQETQYF.

The chain is built from TRBV14 and TRBJ1-3; D uncertain. With 4 bases removed from V and 0 bases from J, the gap between germline ends came to 13 bases. Germline CDR1 and CDR2: SGHDN and FVKESK. The CDR3 length is 16 residues. CDR3 nucleotide sequence: TGTGCCAGCAGCCCCCTCTGGTCGAGCTCTGGAAACACCATATATTTT. Amino acids: CASSPLWSSSGNTIYF.

This sequence joins TRBV24-1 and TRBJ1-5; D perhaps matches TRBD1 (6 bases). This CDR3 is built from 14 residues. V was cut by 6 bases and J by 4 bases, with 12 bases left in between. Germline V gives CDR1 KGHDR, CDR2 SFDVKD. The CDR3 here is CATSNPGENQPQHF. CDR3 nucleotide sequence: TGTGCCACCAGTAATCCAGGGGAAAATCAGCCCCAGCATTTT.

The rearrangement links TRBV5-1 to TRBJ2-3; possible D gene TRBD1, 5 bases. The V and J ends lost 4 bases and 3 bases respectively, with 15 bases between them. The germline V gene has CDR1 SGHRS and CDR2 YFSETQ. This CDR3 region has 15 residues. CDR3 in amino acids: CASSPNYGQTDTQYF. CDR3 nucleotide sequence: TGCGCCAGCAGCCCGAATTATGGACAAACAGATACGCAGTATTTT.

The chain uses TRBV4-1 and TRBJ2-2; no definite D call. The V gene's germline CDR1 is MGHRA and CDR2 YSYEKL. The CDR3 totals 17 residues. V gave up 2 bases and J gave up 0 bases, with 13 bases separating them. CDR3 in amino acids: CASSQTLGTSNTGELFF. DNA for the CDR3: TGCGCCAGCAGCCAAACCTTGGGCACTTCGAACACCGGGGAGCTGTTTTTT.

This chain connects TRBV6-2 or TRBV6-3 to TRBJ2-5; D might be TRBD1 (6 bases). Germline assignment: CDR1 MNHEY and CDR2 SVGEGT. Trimming shortened V by 3 bases and J by 6 bases, and 11 bases separated the two germline ends. This CDR3 spans 13 amino acids. CDR3 DNA sequence: TGTGCCAGCAGTTATGCAGGGGCGAAGACCCAGTACTTC. Translating gives CASSYAGAKTQYF.

The DNA for the CDR3 is TGTGCCATCAGTGAGACCCGCGAGGATACGCAGTATTTT. This translates into CAISETREDTQYF. V and J are TRBV10-3 and TRBJ2-3; D gene ambiguous. Germline assignment: CDR1 ENHRY and CDR2 SYGVKD. This CDR3 is built from 13 residues. The V gene lost 2 bases and the J gene lost 6 bases, with 9 bases spanning the gap.

With respect to this clone: The junction departs from germline at one end; a sequencing error may be responsible. The genes are TRBV6-5 and TRBJ2-3; 8 positions match TRBD1. The V gene's germline CDR1 is MNHEY and CDR2 SVGAGI. CDR3 size: 13 residues. CDR3 residues: CASRENTGGEIFF. DNA of the CDR3: TGTGCCAGCAGAGAGAATACAGGGGGAGAAATCTTTTTT.

In nucleotides, the CDR3 is TGCGCCAGCACATCCAGGGGGTCTAATTCACCCCTCCACTTT. Protein sequence: CASTSRGSNSPLHF. The rearrangement links TRBV5-1 to TRBJ1-6, with 7 positions matching TRBD1. Germline V gene sequence: CDR1 SGHRS, CDR2 YFSETQ. V lost 6 bases to trimming and J lost 6 bases; unmatched junction nucleotides: 6. The CDR3 extends over 14 amino acids.

This sequence joins TRBV11-2 and TRBJ1-2; D is unclear. Germline V gene data show CDR1 as SGHAT and CDR2 as FQNNGV. The CDR3 sequence is 16 residues long. Trimming took off 0 bases at V and 2 bases at J, with 13 bases between the two ends. DNA of the CDR3: TGTGCCAGCAGCTTAGAGCAGAGGAGTTTAAACTATGGCTACACCTTC. Translation: CASSLEQRSLNYGYTF.

The chain is built from TRBV2 and TRBJ2-1, with D perhaps TRBD1 (6 bases). This CDR3 region has 14 residues. Germline V CDR1 and CDR2: SNHLY, FYNNEI. The V end was cut by 5 bases, the J end by 10 bases, with 18 bases between. The CDR3 reads CASSPGTTNREQFF. CDR3 bases: TGTGCCAGCAGTCCCGGGACAACCAACAGAGAGCAGTTCTTC.

The chain recombines TRBV12-5 with TRBJ2-3; TRBD1 might be the D (6 bases). Trimming cost V 7 bases and J 2 bases, with 13 bases left between them. The CDR3 runs 14 residues. Germline CDR1 and CDR2: LGHNT and FRNRAP. The chain's CDR3 is CASALDRSTDTQYF. CDR3 nucleotides: TGTGCTAGTGCTCTGGACAGATCCACAGATACGCAGTATTTT.